What follows is one T cell receptor (beta chain) and its context. Which antigen it targets is not known. Qualities for individual bases were not recorded, and no much larger clone is one base off. The data stem from a study of circulating tumor DNA in untreated peripheral T-cell lymphoma (dated by TCRdb to 2020 to 2023). Study-level results and caveats: Tumor-specific clonotypes were identified in under 80% of patients, from roughly 86% of baseline tissues and around 71% of baseline serum samples.

To identify tumor-specific TCR clonotypes, tumor tissue taken at baseline, before any treatment, was sequenced. Next-generation sequencing of T-cell receptor sequences was used to monitor peripheral T-cell lymphoma patients receiving frontline treatment on a trial. CDR1 LNHNV and CDR2 YYDKDF are derived from the germline V gene (reference sequence). V and J are truncated by 5 bases and 2 bases respectively, leaving an intervening sequence of 24 bases. Measured from the cysteine to the phenylalanine, the CDR3 is 18 residues long. Only the CDR3 portion is preserved as DNA: 54 bases, with reading frame beginning at the first base. Libraries came from the immunoSEQ multiplex PCR assay. This immuneACCESS table, as held by TCRdb, lists in-frame sequences with V and J called but not all clones. Of the missing ones, under half trace to an unresolved V gene in checked studies; the others have no known cause. The sample has under 1,200 clones on record, 70% to 90% of them singletons. The ten biggest clones cover under 8% of the sample.

Source material: tumor tissue. The chain couples TRBV15 to TRBJ1-1, with a tentative D gene TRBD1 over 6 matching bases. This TCR was recovered from a human donor with peripheral T-cell lymphoma. DNA sequence: TGTGCCACCAGCGATCACTTAAGGGGGAGGGGTTTTAACACTGAAGCTTTCTTT. Protein translation: CATSDHLRGRGFNTEAFF.